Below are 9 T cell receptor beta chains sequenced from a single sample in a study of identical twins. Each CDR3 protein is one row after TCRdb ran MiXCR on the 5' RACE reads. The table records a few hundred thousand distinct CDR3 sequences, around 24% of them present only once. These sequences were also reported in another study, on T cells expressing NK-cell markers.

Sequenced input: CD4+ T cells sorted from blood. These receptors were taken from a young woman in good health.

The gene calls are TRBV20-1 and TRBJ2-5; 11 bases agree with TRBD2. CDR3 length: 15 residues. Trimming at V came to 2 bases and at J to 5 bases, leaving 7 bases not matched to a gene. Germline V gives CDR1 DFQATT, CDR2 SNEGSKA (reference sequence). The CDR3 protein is CSARKASGGRETQYF. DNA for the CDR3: TGCAGTGCTAGAAAGGCTAGCGGGGGGCGTGAGACCCAGTACTTC.

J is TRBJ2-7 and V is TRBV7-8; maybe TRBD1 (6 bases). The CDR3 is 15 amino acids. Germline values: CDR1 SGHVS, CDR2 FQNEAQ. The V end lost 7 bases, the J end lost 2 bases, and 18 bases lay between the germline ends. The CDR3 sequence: CASIPSIGQPYEQYF. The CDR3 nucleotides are TGTGCCAGCATTCCCTCAATCGGACAGCCCTACGAGCAGTACTTC.

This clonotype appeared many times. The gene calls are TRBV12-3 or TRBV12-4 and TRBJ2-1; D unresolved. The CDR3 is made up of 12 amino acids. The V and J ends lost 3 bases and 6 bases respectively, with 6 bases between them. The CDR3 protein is CASSFRPNEQFF. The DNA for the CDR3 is TGTGCCAGCAGTTTTCGCCCCAATGAGCAGTTCTTC.

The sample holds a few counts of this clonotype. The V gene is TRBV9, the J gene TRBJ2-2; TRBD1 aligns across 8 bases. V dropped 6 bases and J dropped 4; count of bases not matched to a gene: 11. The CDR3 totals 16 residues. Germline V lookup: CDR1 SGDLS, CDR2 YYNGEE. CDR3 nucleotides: TGTGCCAGCACTAGCAGCTTACAGGGGGTCACCGGGGAGCTGTTTTTT. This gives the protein CASTSSLQGVTGELFF.

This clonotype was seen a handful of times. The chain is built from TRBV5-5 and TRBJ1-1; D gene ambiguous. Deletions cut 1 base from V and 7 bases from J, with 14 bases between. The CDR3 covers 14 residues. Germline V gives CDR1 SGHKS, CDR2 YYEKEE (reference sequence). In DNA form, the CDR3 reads TGTGCCAGCAGCTTGAGAGCGGGCTATAGTGAAGCTTTCTTT. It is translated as CASSLRAGYSEAFF.

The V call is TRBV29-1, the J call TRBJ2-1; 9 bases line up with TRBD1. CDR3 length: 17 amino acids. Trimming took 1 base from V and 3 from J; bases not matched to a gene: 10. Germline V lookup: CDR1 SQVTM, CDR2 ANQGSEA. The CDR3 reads CSVEVALGTGRYNEQFF. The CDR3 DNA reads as TGCAGCGTTGAAGTTGCCCTCGGGACAGGGCGCTACAATGAGCAGTTCTTC.

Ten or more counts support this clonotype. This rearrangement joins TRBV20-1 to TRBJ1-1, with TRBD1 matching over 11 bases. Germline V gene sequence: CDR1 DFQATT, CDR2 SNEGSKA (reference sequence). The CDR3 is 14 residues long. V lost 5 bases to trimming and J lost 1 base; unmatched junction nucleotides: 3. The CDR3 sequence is CSAGQGAGNTEAFF. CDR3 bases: TGCAGTGCTGGACAGGGGGCCGGGAACACTGAAGCTTTCTTT.

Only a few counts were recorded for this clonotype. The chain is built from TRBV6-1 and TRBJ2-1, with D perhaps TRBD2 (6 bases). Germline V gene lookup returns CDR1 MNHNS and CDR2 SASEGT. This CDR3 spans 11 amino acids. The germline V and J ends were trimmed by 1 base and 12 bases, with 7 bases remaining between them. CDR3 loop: CASSEGGVQFF. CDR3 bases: TGTGCCAGCAGTGAAGGGGGGGTGCAGTTCTTC.

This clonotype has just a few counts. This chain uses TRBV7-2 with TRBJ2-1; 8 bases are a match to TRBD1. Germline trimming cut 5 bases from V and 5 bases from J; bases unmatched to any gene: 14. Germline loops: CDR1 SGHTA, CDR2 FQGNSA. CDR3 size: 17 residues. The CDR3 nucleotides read TGTGCCAGCAGCACCCGACCGTGGGGACAGGTAAACAATGAGCAGTTCTTC. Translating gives CASSTRPWGQVNNEQFF.